One and the same sample provided the 12 T cell receptor beta chains below, sequenced in a study of blood T cell repertoires in COVID-19 (dated by TCRdb to 2018 to 2021). The protocol used for the library was the immunoSEQ multiplex PCR assay. Drawn from immuneACCESS, this table holds only the in-frame rearrangements with V and J called that TCRdb kept. Clones are partly lost; checked studies trace under half to an unresolved V gene and leave the rest unexplained. The sample table lists about 140,000 clones, about 85% of them with a count of one. The ten largest clonotypes hold around 6.5% of the sample. The sample consisted of PBMCs or T cells enriched from blood (not recorded which). The receptors were gathered from a woman between 40 and 50 years old who had recovered from COVID-19.

This clone was seen only a few times. The chain uses TRBV28 and TRBJ2-1, with 13 bases fitting TRBD2. Germline loops: CDR1 MDHEN, CDR2 SYDVKM. The CDR3 loop spans 15 amino acids. Unmatched junction bases numbered 4, after V lost 3 bases and J lost 8 bases. In DNA, the CDR3 is TGTGCCAGCAGTTTTGGACTAGCGGGAGTCCATGAGCAGTTCTTC. This encodes CASSFGLAGVHEQFF.

V is TRBV30 and J is TRBJ2-3; tentative D call: TRBD1 (6 bases). Trimming removed 4 bases from V and 0 bases from J, with 8 bases in between. From germline, CDR1 is GTSNPN and CDR2 SVGIG (reference sequence). CDR3 length equals 13 residues. This chain's CDR3 is CAWITGSTDTQYF. DNA of the CDR3: TGTGCCTGGATTACAGGGAGCACAGATACGCAGTATTTT.

V is TRBV7-8 and J is TRBJ2-1; D call uncertain. CDR1 is SGHVS, CDR2 FQNEAQ, per germline. The ends were cut back, 5 bases at V and 0 bases at J, with 14 bases in the middle. This CDR3 spans 16 amino acids. CDR3 region: CASSLNAGSSYNEQFF. The CDR3, as DNA: TGTGCCAGCAGCCTCAACGCAGGTAGCTCCTACAATGAGCAGTTCTTC. Using reference TRBV7-8 and TRBJ2-1 for the parts outside the CDR3, the full variable domain is GAGVSQSPRYKVAKRGQDVALRCDPISGHVSLFWYQQALGQGPEFLTYFQNEAQLDKSGLPSDRFFAERPEGSVSTLKIQRTQQEDSAVYLCASSLNAGSSYNEQFFGPGTRLTVL.

The CDR3 protein is CSVERSGTGQETQYF. The CDR3, as DNA: TGCAGCGTTGAAAGATCCGGGACAGGGCAAGAGACCCAGTACTTC. The chain joins TRBV29-1 to TRBJ2-5, with 9 nucleotides matching TRBD1. CDR3 length: 15 amino acids. V lost 2 bases, J lost 2 bases, and 6 bases stayed unmatched. Looked up from germline, CDR1 is SQVTM and CDR2 is ANQGSEA.

This clone was observed a handful of times. The CDR3 coding sequence is TGTGCCAGCAGGGACCAGGGGGCGGACGGCTACACCTTC. Translation gives CASRDQGADGYTF. V usage is TRBV2 and J usage is TRBJ1-2, with TRBD1 matching 8 bases. Per germline, CDR1 SNHLY and CDR2 FYNNEI. CDR3 size: 13 residues. Losses at the gene ends were 6 bases for V and 8 bases for J; bases not matched to a gene: 8.

The chain links TRBV7-8 to TRBJ1-6; TRBD1 matches at 7 bases. The length of the CDR3 is 15 residues. Germline lookup yields CDR1 SGHVS and CDR2 FQNEAQ. V shed 5 bases and J 7 bases; nucleotides not matched to a gene: 8. The CDR3 sequence is CASSLQGSRNSPLHF. CDR3 coding DNA: TGTGCCAGCAGCCTACAGGGGTCCCGAAATTCACCCCTCCACTTT.

The chain couples TRBV28 to TRBJ2-7; 9 nucleotides align to TRBD1. Trimming took 5 bases from V and 2 from J; bases not matched to a gene: 10. Germline V gene lookup returns CDR1 MDHEN and CDR2 SYDVKM. This CDR3 region has 16 residues. CDR3 DNA sequence: TGTGCCAGCAGTCTCTCCCCGGGACAGGGCGCCTACGAGCAGTACTTC. Translated: CASSLSPGQGAYEQYF.

J is TRBJ1-6 and V is TRBV25-1; 9 nucleotides align to TRBD1. V dropped 0 bases and J dropped 9; count of bases not matched to a gene: 9. The CDR3 is 17 residues long. Germline V gene data show CDR1 as MGHDK and CDR2 as SYGVNS. CDR3 sequence reads: CASSEYGTGSIGSPLHF. The CDR3, as DNA: TGTGCCAGCAGTGAATACGGGACAGGGTCTATAGGTTCACCCCTCCACTTT.

V usage is TRBV2 and J usage is TRBJ1-1, with D possibly being TRBD1 (5 bases). CDR1 and CDR2 from the germline V gene are SNHLY and FYNNEI. V gave up 2 bases and J gave up 3 bases, with 7 bases separating them. The CDR3 contains 13 residues. The CDR3 loop reads CASSEQGDTEAFF. CDR3 nucleotides: TGTGCCAGCAGTGAACAAGGGGACACTGAAGCTTTCTTT.

The chain couples TRBV4-1 to TRBJ2-3; D ambiguous. CDR3 length equals 12 residues. The germline V gene encodes CDR1 MGHRA and CDR2 YSYEKL. The germline V and J ends were trimmed by 3 bases and 5 bases, with 6 bases remaining between them. CDR3 sequence (DNA): TGCGCCAGCAGCCACCCGGGAGATACGCAGTATTTT. It is translated as CASSHPGDTQYF.

This clone was seen more than once but under ten times. The rearrangement links TRBV27 to TRBJ1-6; 12 bases are shared with TRBD1. V shed 4 bases, J shed 7 bases, and the junction held 11 bases outside the gene matches. Germline loops: CDR1 MNHEY, CDR2 SMNVEV (reference sequence). The CDR3 extends over 18 amino acids. The CDR3 protein is CASSYGTGGATGNSPLHF. The CDR3 DNA reads as TGTGCCAGCAGTTACGGGACAGGGGGCGCGACGGGGAATTCACCCCTCCACTTT.

This clone is a singleton in its sample. The chain links TRBV5-1 to TRBJ2-1; TRBD2 is a possible D gene (6 bases). Germline loops: CDR1 SGHRS, CDR2 YFSETQ. This CDR3 has 15 residues. V lost 5 bases and J 0 bases, leaving 12 bases between the germline ends. The CDR3 DNA is TGCGCCAGCAGTTCTAGCGCGAGCTCCTACAATGAGCAGTTCTTC. Translated, it gives CASSSSASSYNEQFF.